This is a list of T cell receptor beta chains from one sample in a study of blood T cell repertoires in COVID-19. Clones were read by immunoSEQ multiplex PCR, and TCRdb kept only the in-frame ones, dropping some. The sample yields more than 150,000 clones, about four fifths seen once. Sequenced material: peripheral blood. Every receptor here comes from a man aged 65-85 years who had recovered from COVID-19. CDR3s include the opening cysteine and the closing phenylalanine or tryptophan. A D gene is named only where the DNA matches it firmly. Clone size, where shown, is once, few, many, or a class for clones that have expanded.

V gene,CDR3 length,clone size,J gene,D gene,CDR3 DNA,CDR3 protein
TRBV27,15,NA,TRBJ1-2,TRBD1,TGTGCCAGCAGTTTATCCGGACAGGGGGCCGGCGGCTACACCTTC,CASSLSGQGAGGYTF
TRBV5-5,13,once,TRBJ2-7,TRBD2,TGTGCCAGCAGCTCACTAGCGGCCTACGAGCAGTACTTC,CASSSLAAYEQYF
TRBV5-6,15,NA,TRBJ2-2,TRBD2,TGTGCCAGCAGCTCGCCGGGACTAGCGGCCGGGGAGCTGTTTTTT,CASSSPGLAAGELFF
TRBV11-2,18,NA,TRBJ2-2,NA,TGTGCCAGCAGTCAGGTTGGGCACTTTCAAGCGAACACCGGGGAGCTGTTTTTT,CASSQVGHFQANTGELFF
TRBV30,15,NA,TRBJ2-7,TRBD2,TGTGCCTGGAGTGGCAAGGGACTAGCGGGCTACGAGCAGTACTTC,CAWSGKGLAGYEQYF
TRBV7-9,17,NA,TRBJ1-3,NA,TGTGCCAGCAGCTTTTCCCGTGACAGCGTCTCTGGAAACACCATATATTTT,CASSFSRDSVSGNTIYF
TRBV3-1/TRBV3-2,17,NA,TRBJ1-2,TRBD1,TGTGCCAGCAGCCGACAAGTACGGACAGGGAGGGAAGATGGCTACACCTTC,CASSRQVRTGREDGYTF
TRBV5-1,14,few,TRBJ1-5,TRBD1,TGCGCCAGCGGCGCGGGACAGACTAATCAGCCCCAGCATTTT,CASGAGQTNQPQHF
TRBV19,16,NA,TRBJ2-5,NA,TGTGCCAGTAGTAAATGGTCGGGGACACTTAGGGAGACCCAGTACTTC,CASSKWSGTLRETQYF
TRBV5-1,15,NA,TRBJ1-4,TRBD1,TGCGCCAGCAGCTCACAGGGGGCAACTAATGAAAAACTGTTTTTT,CASSSQGATNEKLFF
TRBV15,15,medium-sized,TRBJ1-2,NA,TGTGCCACCAGCAGAGACAGGGATAATAACTATGGCTACACCTTC,CATSRDRDNNYGYTF
TRBV5-6,15,NA,TRBJ1-1,NA,TGTGCCAGCAGCTTGGTGCGGGGACTGAACACTGAAGCTTTCTTT,CASSLVRGLNTEAFF
TRBV3-1/TRBV3-2,13,NA,TRBJ1-5,NA,TGTGCCAGCAGCCTCGGGGTCAATCAGCCCCAGCATTTT,CASSLGVNQPQHF
TRBV12-3/TRBV12-4,13,NA,TRBJ1-2,TRBD1,TGTGCCAGCAGCCGGGACAGGCCCCTGGACTACACCTTC,CASSRDRPLDYTF
TRBV28,15,NA,TRBJ2-7,NA,TGTGCCAGCAACCGGTCGGACAGACGATCCTACGAGCAGTACTTC,CASNRSDRRSYEQYF
TRBV9,18,NA,TRBJ2-3,TRBD2,TGTGCCAGCAGCGGTGGGACTAGCGGGAGGGGAACACAGGGTACGCAGTATTTT,CASSGGTSGRGTQGTQYF
TRBV9,14,NA,TRBJ1-2,NA,TGTGCCAGCAGCGTATCGAGTTTTAACTATGGCTACACCTTC,CASSVSSFNYGYTF
TRBV9,20,NA,TRBJ2-6,NA,TGTGCCAGCAGCGTAGGGCCCCACGGGGGAGCTAACTCTGGGGCCAACGTCCTGACTTTC,CASSVGPHGGANSGANVLTF
TRBV7-9,13,NA,TRBJ2-7,NA,TGTGCCAGCAGCCCGCTGGCGGAATACGGTTGGAACTTC,CASSPLAEYGWNF
TRBV7-2,16,once,TRBJ1-5,NA,TGTGCCAGCAGCCCGTTCCGGGGGGGGCCGGGTCAGCCCCAGCATTTT,CASSPFRGGPGQPQHF
TRBV7-2,16,NA,TRBJ2-1,TRBD1,TGTGCCAGCAGCTTAGCCGCGGGACAGGGGGCACCTGAGCAGTTCTTC,CASSLAAGQGAPEQFF
TRBV27,16,NA,TRBJ1-5,NA,TGTGCCAGCTCCAAGTTAGGGAGTCGGAGCAATCAGCCCCAGCATTTT,CASSKLGSRSNQPQHF
TRBV5-1,13,NA,TRBJ1-6,TRBD1,TGCGCCAGCAGCTTGGAGAGGGGGCAACCCCTCCACTTT,CASSLERGQPLHF
TRBV20-1,16,NA,TRBJ1-1,TRBD1,TGCAGTGCTAGTGGCGGGACAGGTGCATCGGACACTGAAGCTTTCTTT,CSASGGTGASDTEAFF